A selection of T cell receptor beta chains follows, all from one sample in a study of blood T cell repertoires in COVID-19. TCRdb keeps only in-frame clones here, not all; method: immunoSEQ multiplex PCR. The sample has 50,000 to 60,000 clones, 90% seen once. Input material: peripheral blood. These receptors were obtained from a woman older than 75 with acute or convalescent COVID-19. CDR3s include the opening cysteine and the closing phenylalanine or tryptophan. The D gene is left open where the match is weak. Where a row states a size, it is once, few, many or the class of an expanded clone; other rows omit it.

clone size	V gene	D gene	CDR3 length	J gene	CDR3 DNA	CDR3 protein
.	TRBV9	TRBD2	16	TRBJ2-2	TGTGCCAGCAGTGGGGTAGCGGGAGTTAAATCCGGGGAGCTGTTTTTT	CASSGVAGVKSGELFF
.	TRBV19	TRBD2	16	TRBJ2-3	TGTGCCAGTAGTATGGCTGTAGCGGGAGCCGCAGATACGCAGTATTTT	CASSMAVAGAADTQYF
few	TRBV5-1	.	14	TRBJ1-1	TGCGCCAGCAGCTTGGATCCAGAGGACACTGAAGCTTTCTTT	CASSLDPEDTEAFF
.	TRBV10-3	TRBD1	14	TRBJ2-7	TGTGCCATCAGTGGGACAGGGGGTGCTTACGAGCAGTACTTC	CAISGTGGAYEQYF
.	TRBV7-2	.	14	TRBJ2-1	TGTGCCAGCAGCCCCGCCGGGACCTACAATGAGCAGTTCTTC	CASSPAGTYNEQFF
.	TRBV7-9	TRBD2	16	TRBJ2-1	TGTGCCAGCAGCCCGAAAGCGGGAGGGCCTCTAGGTGAGCAGTTCTTC	CASSPKAGGPLGEQFF
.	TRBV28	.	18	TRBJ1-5	TGTGCCAGCTCTCCCTTGGCAGGGCCACACCAAACTTATCAGCCCCAGCATTTT	CASSPLAGPHQTYQPQHF
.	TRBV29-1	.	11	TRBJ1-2	TGCAGCGTTGAGTTCTCGCGCGGCTACACCTTC	CSVEFSRGYTF
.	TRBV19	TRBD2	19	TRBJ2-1	TGTGCCAGTAGTTTGGAACCTAGCGGGGGATTTAGCTCCTACAATGAGCAGTTCTTC	CASSLEPSGGFSSYNEQFF
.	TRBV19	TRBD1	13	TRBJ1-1	TGTGCCAGTAGTATTAGGACAGGGGAGAAAGCTTTCTTT	CASSIRTGEKAFF
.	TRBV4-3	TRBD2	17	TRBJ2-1	TGCGCCAGCAGCCAAGCTCGGAGCGGGGACTCCTACAATGAGCAGTTCTTC	CASSQARSGDSYNEQFF
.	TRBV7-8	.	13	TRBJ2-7	TGTGCCAGCAGCTTAAGACGGGACTACGAGCAGTACTTC	CASSLRRDYEQYF
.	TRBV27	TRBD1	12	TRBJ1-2	TGTGCCACCCAGGGGGCGGGCCGCGGCTACACCTTC	CATQGAGRGYTF
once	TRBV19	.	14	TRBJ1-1	TGTGCCAGTAGTGCCGATTTCAGAAACACTGAAGCTTTCTTT	CASSADFRNTEAFF
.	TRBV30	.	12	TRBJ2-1	TGTGCCTGGAGTGGCCAGCGGATGAAGCAGTTCTTC	CAWSGQRMKQFF
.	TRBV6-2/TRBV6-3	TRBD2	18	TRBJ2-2	TGTGCCAGCAGTTTCCGACTAGCGGGAGTCTCTAACACCGGGGAGCTGTTTTTT	CASSFRLAGVSNTGELFF
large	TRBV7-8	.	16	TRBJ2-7	TGTGCCAGCAGCTCCTTGGGCCAGACGTTGACCTACGAGCAGTACTTC	CASSSLGQTLTYEQYF
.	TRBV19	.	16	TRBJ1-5	TGTGCCAGCAATCCTACTCAGGGTTATAGCAATCAGCCCCAGCATTTT	CASNPTQGYSNQPQHF
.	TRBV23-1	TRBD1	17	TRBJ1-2	TGCGCCAGCAGTCAATCCGGACAGGGTATGAGGAACTATGGCTACACCTTC	CASSQSGQGMRNYGYTF
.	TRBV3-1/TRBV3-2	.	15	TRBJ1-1	TGTGCCAGCAGCCACGCCAACCTAGTGAACACTGAAGCTTTCTTT	CASSHANLVNTEAFF
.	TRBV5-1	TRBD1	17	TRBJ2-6	TGCGCCAGCAGCCCAACGACAGGGCCCTCTGGGGCCAACGTCCTGACTTTC	CASSPTTGPSGANVLTF
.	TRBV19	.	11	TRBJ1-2	TGTGCCAGTAGTATGACAGGAGGCTACACCTTC	CASSMTGGYTF
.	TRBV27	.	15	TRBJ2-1	TGTGCCAGCAGTCCCCAGCCGTTACAGCCGGAAGAGCAGTTCTTC	CASSPQPLQPEEQFF
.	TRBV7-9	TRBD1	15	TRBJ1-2	TGTGCCAGCAGCTTAATGGGACAGGGCCCTAAAGGCTACACCTTC	CASSLMGQGPKGYTF
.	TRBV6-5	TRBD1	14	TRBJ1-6	TGTGCCAGCAGGTCGACAGGGGCAAGTTCACCCCTCCACTTT	CASRSTGASSPLHF
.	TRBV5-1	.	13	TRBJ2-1	TGCGCCAGCAGCGTTGGAGTTTTCAATGAGCAGTTCTTC	CASSVGVFNEQFF
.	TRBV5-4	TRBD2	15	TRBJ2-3	TGTGCCAGCAGACGGACTAGCGATAGCACAGATACGCAGTATTTT	CASRRTSDSTDTQYF
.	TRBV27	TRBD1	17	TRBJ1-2	TGTGCCAGCAGTTTGAGGGCAGGGGGCGAATTAGACTATGGCTACACCTTC	CASSLRAGGELDYGYTF
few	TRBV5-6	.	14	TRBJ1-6	TGTGCCAGCAGCTTGGGCAGGGGACATTCACCCCTCCACTTT	CASSLGRGHSPLHF
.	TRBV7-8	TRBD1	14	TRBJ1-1	TGTGCCAGCAGCCCAGACAGGGGTGGAACTGAAGCTTTCTTT	CASSPDRGGTEAFF
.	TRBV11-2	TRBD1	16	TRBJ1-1	TGTGCCAGCAGCTTACGGTTCGGGACAGTTAACACTGAAGCTTTCTTT	CASSLRFGTVNTEAFF
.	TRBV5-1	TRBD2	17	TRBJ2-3	TGCGCCAGCAGCTTGGACATTAGCGGGAGGGGCACAGATACGCAGTATTTT	CASSLDISGRGTDTQYF
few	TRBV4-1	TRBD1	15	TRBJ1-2	TGCGCCAGCAGCCAAGTCGAGACAGGGTACTATGGCTACACCTTC	CASSQVETGYYGYTF
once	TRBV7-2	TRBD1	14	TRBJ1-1	TGTGCCAGCAGCTCGTACAGGGGCGACACTGAAGCTTTCTTT	CASSSYRGDTEAFF
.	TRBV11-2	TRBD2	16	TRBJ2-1	TGTGCCAGCAGCCGAGCGCCTAGCGGGAGAATCAGTGAGCAGTTCTTC	CASSRAPSGRISEQFF
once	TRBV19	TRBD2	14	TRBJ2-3	TGTGCCAGTGCCCTGGGGACTAGCAGAGATACGCAGTATTTT	CASALGTSRDTQYF
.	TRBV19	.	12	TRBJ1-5	TGTGCCAGTAGTATAGGGCTTCAGCCCCAGCATTTT	CASSIGLQPQHF
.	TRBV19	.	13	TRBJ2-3	TGTGCCAGTAGATATAGGAGTACAGATACGCAGTATTTT	CASRYRSTDTQYF
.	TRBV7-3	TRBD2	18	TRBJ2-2	TGTGCCAGCAGCTTATTCCCCGGGACTAGCGGGAGGGCCGGGGAGCTGTTTTTT	CASSLFPGTSGRAGELFF
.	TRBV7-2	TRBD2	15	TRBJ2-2	TGTGCCAGCAGCCTGACTAGCGGGAGAACCGGGGAGCTGTTTTTT	CASSLTSGRTGELFF
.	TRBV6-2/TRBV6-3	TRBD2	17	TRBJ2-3	TGTGCCAGCAGTCATCCGGGACTAGCGGGGACTGGGGATACGCAGTATTTT	CASSHPGLAGTGDTQYF
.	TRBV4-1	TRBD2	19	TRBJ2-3	TGCGCCAGCAGCCAAACACGGGGGACTAGCGGGAGGGGGTCAGATACGCAGTATTTT	CASSQTRGTSGRGSDTQYF
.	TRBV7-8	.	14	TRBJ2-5	TGTGCCAGCAGCCGAGCTTGGCGGCGAGAGACCCAGTACTTC	CASSRAWRRETQYF
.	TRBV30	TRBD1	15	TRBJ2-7	TGTGCCTGGAGTGCCAAGACAGGGTACACCTACGAGCAGTACTTC	CAWSAKTGYTYEQYF